The clone carrying this T cell receptor (beta chain) is a singleton in its sample. Its antigen is not identified. These data originate in a study of CD4 T cells in relation to SARS-CoV-2 and coronaviruses. In germline, CDR1 is MNHEY, CDR2 SVGAGI. Trimming pared 6 bases from V and 6 bases from J, leaving 15 bases between. CDR3 length: 14 amino acids. Naive and memory CD4+ T cells came from enriched cryopreserved PBMCs. Sequencing used immunoSEQ multiplex PCR; TCRdb keeps in-frame clones, though not all of them. The sample holds approximately 38,000 clones, roughly 90% seen once. Study-level results: The assay detects memory recall responses, not culture-primed primary responses. No donor gave both pre-pandemic and post-infection samples. Around two thirds of donors had memory CD4+ clonotypes crossrecognizing SARS-CoV-2 and common cold coronavirus spike.

Material: memory CD4+ T cells from PBMCs. This sequence joins TRBV6-5 and TRBJ2-1, with a tentative D call TRBD2 (7 bases). The TCR originated in an adult with COVID-19. DNA of the CDR3: TGTGCCAGCAGAATAGGGGGGGGCCGCAATGAGCAGTTCTTC. Translated: CASRIGGGRNEQFF.